This T cell receptor (beta chain) was obtained from a study of read filtering for tumor transcriptome and immune sequencing (dated by TCRdb to 2020 to 2022). About the study as a whole: The cohort consisted of roughly 16 male and approximately 15 female patients, with a mean age of around 60 years and an age range of roughly 45 to 85. By revised international staging, about 8 patients were R-ISS I, fewer than 20 were R-ISS II and about seven were R-ISS III. Whole-transcriptome libraries were prepared with the TruSeq RNA Access Library Prep Kit after DNase treatment. Using the same bone marrow samples, the study ran both targeted immune repertoire sequencing and bulk whole-transcriptome sequencing and then compared the TCR repertoires from each method. Per sample, about 4.05 to 10.27 million TCR-region mapped reads were obtained with IR-seq, compared with only about 85 to 1273 with RNA-seq. One of the main goals was to work out a read-filtering strategy for immune repertoire data, in particular whether clonotypes backed by only a single read should be removed. What the authors observed across the whole study: Rather than purified T cells, the sorted CD138-negative fraction was a mixed bone marrow immune population. The correlation between IR-seq and RNA-seq shared clonotype proportions rose when single-read clonotypes were removed. Single-read clonotypes made up 80% to 85% of clonotypes but only around 4% of total reads in IR-seq, compared with around 71% of clonotypes and roughly 45% of reads in RNA-seq. Compared with RNA-seq, IR-seq captured clonotypes at much higher depth and more reliably, and a smaller IR-seq throughput was enough to identify most shared clonotypes.

The Immunoverse kit was used to build TCR libraries from roughly 370 ng RNA, with molecular barcoded adaptors covering alpha/delta and beta/gamma chains. The same RNA used for transcriptome sequencing was used for TCR library preparation. TCR libraries were sequenced on an Illumina HiSeq 4000 with 2 x 150 cycles. As for the authors' bioinformatics: Using MiXCR, which included quality filtering and error correction, TCR reads were aligned to human V, D, J and C references and then assembled into CDR3 clonotypes. The tcR package in R was used for analysis of clonotype counts and gene usage diversity. Raw mapping reads were checked after the RNA-seq reads had been mapped by STAR aligner version 2.5.3a onto the human GRCh37 genome. IR-seq fastq files were randomly downsampled with Seqtk 1.3 to test the effect of sequencing depth on detected clonotypes. The raw public reads went through TCRdb reprocessing: fastp at Q25, MiXCR clone calling, in-frame beta chains kept. Records with the same CDR3 protein are collapsed into one entry carrying the most frequent genes and DNA. The V and J calls and clone size come from TCRdb's table, not from the authors' own analysis. The sample records about 35,000 distinct CDR3 sequences, around 15% of which are singletons. 5.5% to 7% of the sample lies in the top ten.

Spanning cysteine to phenylalanine, the CDR3 consists of 15 amino acids. CDR3 DNA only is kept here, 45 bases in frame from base 1. Taken from the germline V gene, the CDR1 and CDR2 loops are SQVTM and ANQGSEA. V and J are truncated by 5 bases and 0 bases respectively, leaving an intervening sequence of 13 bases. Regarding this clonotype: There is no known antigen for this receptor. No base qualities exist here, and no much larger clone lies one base off it.

Every patient had bone marrow sampled at the time of active disease. Ficoll-Hypaque density gradient centrifugation was used to isolate the bone marrow mononuclear cells. Myeloma plasma cells were removed and CD138-negative cells were obtained by negative selection following labeling with CD138 magnetic microbeads on a MACS separator. Flow cytometry with CD138 antibodies on an Attune NxT was used to check how pure the isolated cells were. Total RNA was extracted with TRIzol reagent and quantified with a NanoDrop spectrophotometer. For each patient, the CD138-negative bone marrow sample underwent paired RNA-seq and IR-seq.

Here the chain combines TRBV29-1 and TRBJ2-2; the D segment might be TRBD1 or TRBD2, since each matches 5 bases. The receptor's source is a donor at least 40 years old with multiple myeloma. The sequenced sample was a population of CD138-negative cells sorted from bone marrow. The cell subset or site label, read with the paper, signifies: bone marrow mononuclear cells depleted of CD138+ plasma/myeloma cells by negative magnetic selection. CDR3 loop: CSVRWGPANTGELFF. The nucleotides read TGCAGCGTTCGTTGGGGACCGGCGAACACCGGGGAGCTGTTTTTT.